The 15 T cell receptor beta chains presented below share a single source sample, sequenced in a study of vaccination and CD4 T cells after COVID-19. An Oncomine TCR Beta short-read assay was used to sequence the DNA from cultured CD4+ T cells. MiXCR, applied by TCRdb to the PCR reads, yields one record per CDR3 protein. The table has about 13,000 distinct CDR3 sequences, over 35% seen once. What these receptors recognize is not known. This sample's treatment: approximately 9-day PBMC culture with coronavirus spike peptide pools or control peptides (ViraFEST assay). Sequencing used CD4+ T cells from blood, cultured in vitro, obtained after SARS-CoV-2 vaccination. These receptors were collected from a human donor who had recovered from COVID-19.

The genes are TRBV6-1 and TRBJ1-5; D not certain. Germline CDR1 is MNHNS and CDR2 is SASEGT. The CDR3 contains 14 residues. V gave up 5 bases and J gave up 0 bases, with 8 bases separating them. CDR3 DNA: TGTGCCAGCAGTAGGACCCGTAGCAATCAGCCCCAGCATTTT. This encodes CASSRTRSNQPQHF.

The chain is built from TRBV27 and TRBJ2-3, with 7 bases fitting TRBD1. Per germline, CDR1 MNHEY and CDR2 SMNVEV (reference sequence). With V trimmed by 8 bases and J by 6 bases, 14 bases remained unmatched. This CDR3 has 15 residues. CDR3 loop: CASGSRDSLDDTQYF. CDR3 DNA sequence: TGTGCCAGCGGCTCCCGGGACAGCCTGGACGATACGCAGTATTTT.

The V and J genes are TRBV19 and TRBJ2-3, with TRBD1 matching over 9 bases. The CDR3 totals 16 residues. V lost 6 bases, J lost 0 bases, and 7 bases stayed unmatched. Germline-derived CDR1 and CDR2 are LNHDA and SQIVND (reference sequence). CDR3 loop: CASRRTGTGSTDTQYF. In DNA, the CDR3 is TGTGCCAGTAGAAGAACCGGGACAGGGAGCACAGATACGCAGTATTTT.

This clonotype was counted once. V and J are TRBV5-8 and TRBJ1-1, with TRBD1 identical over 10 bases. This CDR3 has 15 amino acids. CDR1 is SGHTS and CDR2 is YDEGEE in the germline V gene. With V trimmed by 0 bases and J by 4 bases, 3 bases remained unmatched. The CDR3 reads CASSLVRTGGTEAFF. The CDR3 DNA is TGTGCCAGCAGCTTGGTTCGGACAGGGGGCACTGAAGCTTTCTTT.

V gene TRBV20-1 combines with J gene TRBJ2-3; TRBD2 agrees at 10 bases. The CDR3 has 15 residues. V was clipped by 1 base and J by 3 bases; unmatched bases: 4. Germline values: CDR1 DFQATT, CDR2 SNEGSKA (reference sequence). CDR3 sequence reads: CSARVVLAGTDTQYF. The CDR3 DNA follows: TGCAGTGCTAGAGTTGTACTAGCGGGAACAGATACGCAGTATTTT.

CDR3 DNA sequence: TGTGCCAGTAGTATAGGACTCCCCAGCAATGAGCAGTTCTTC. This codes for CASSIGLPSNEQFF. The V gene is TRBV19, the J gene TRBJ2-1, with D hard to call. V was cut by 1 base and J by 6 bases, with 10 bases left in between. In germline, CDR1 is LNHDA, CDR2 SQIVND (reference sequence). The CDR3 runs to 14 residues. Together with reference TRBV19 and TRBJ2-1, the CDR3 gives the full variable domain: DGGITQSPKYLFRKEGQNVTLSCEQNLNHDAMYWYRQDPGQGLRLIYYSQIVNDFQKGDIAEGYSVSREKKESFPLTVTSAQKNPTAFYLCASSIGLPSNEQFFGPGTRLTVL.

This rearrangement joins TRBV28 to TRBJ1-1; 8 bases match TRBD1. Germline V lookup: CDR1 MDHEN, CDR2 SYDVKM. V was pared by 5 bases and J by 6 bases, with 8 bases of the junction left unmatched. The CDR3 sequence is 14 residues long. DNA of the CDR3: TGTGCCAGCAGTAGGGACAGGAGTGTCGCTGAAGCTTTCTTT. Its protein product is CASSRDRSVAEAFF. The full variable domain, with the rest looked up from reference TRBV28 and TRBJ1-1, is DVKVTQSSRYLVKRTGEKVFLECVQDMDHENMFWYRQDPGLGLRLIYFSYDVKMKEKGDIPEGYSVSREKKERFSLILESASTNQTSMYLCASSRDRSVAEAFFGQGTRLTVV.

Of note for this clonotype: Germline and junction disagree at one end, which may indicate a read error. This chain connects TRBV12-3 or TRBV12-4 to TRBJ2-3; D could derive from TRBD1 or TRBD2 (5 bases each). The CDR3 sequence is 16 residues long. CDR3 nucleotide sequence: TGTGCCAGCAGTTTAGACAGAGCTCGGGGCTCGGATACGCAGTGTTTT. Translating gives CASSLDRARGSDTQCF.

This chain joins TRBV5-1 and TRBJ2-2; no reliable D call. The V gene lost 4 bases and the J gene lost 8 bases, with 12 bases spanning the gap. Germline V gives CDR1 SGHRS, CDR2 YFSETQ. The CDR3 runs 13 residues. The DNA of the CDR3 is TGCGCCAGCAGCCGCCTAATGCAGGGGGAGCTGTTTTTT. Residues: CASSRLMQGELFF. Filled out from reference TRBV5-1 and TRBJ2-2, the complete variable domain reads KAGVTQTPRYLIKTRGQQVTLSCSPISGHRSVSWYQQTPGQGLQFLFEYFSETQRNKGNFPGRFSGRQFSNSRSEMNVSTLELGDSALYLCASSRLMQGELFFGEGSRLTVL.

The chain carries TRBV2 and TRBJ2-5, with no clear D. The V gene's germline CDR1 is SNHLY and CDR2 FYNNEI. The CDR3 length is 12 residues. Trimming took 2 bases from V and 4 from J, leaving 5 bases between them. DNA of the CDR3: TGTGCCAGCAGTGAAATAGGAGAGACCCAGTACTTC. It specifies CASSEIGETQYF.

This sequence joins TRBV2 and TRBJ2-1; 8 nucleotides agree with TRBD2. Germline-derived CDR1 and CDR2 are SNHLY and FYNNEI. CDR3 length: 15 amino acids. Unmatched junction bases numbered 3, after V lost 2 bases and J lost 3 bases. The chain's CDR3 is CASSEMSGGYNEQFF. In nucleotides, the CDR3 is TGTGCCAGCAGTGAAATGAGCGGGGGCTACAATGAGCAGTTCTTC.

Details on this clonotype: This clone may be a read error of a much larger clone one base away. The chain carries TRBV6-4 and TRBJ2-1; 13 bases map to TRBD2. The CDR3 is 15 residues long. Germline lookup yields CDR1 MRHNA and CDR2 SNTAGT. V lost 2 bases to trimming and J lost 5 bases; unmatched junction nucleotides: 0. CDR3 in amino acids: CASSDGTSGNNEQFF. CDR3 DNA: TGTGCCAGCAGTGACGGGACTAGCGGGAACAATGAGCAGTTCTTC.

The chain uses TRBV28 and TRBJ1-5, with D possibly being TRBD1 (6 bases). The CDR3 has 15 residues. Trimming took 2 bases from V and 3 from J, leaving 11 bases between them. The germline V gene encodes CDR1 MDHEN and CDR2 SYDVKM. CDR3 sequence reads: CASSLAGAHNQPQHF. The CDR3 coding sequence is TGTGCCAGCAGTTTAGCAGGGGCCCACAATCAGCCCCAGCATTTT.

This clonotype is labeled as medium-sized. The rearrangement links TRBV20-1 to TRBJ2-5; 14 bases are a match to TRBD2. The CDR3 is 24 residues long. The V and J ends lost 1 base and 1 base, in that order; junction bases with no gene match: 26. The V gene's germline CDR1 is DFQATT and CDR2 SNEGSKA (reference sequence). The CDR3 is CSARAPRFWVEGTSGSFFQETQYF. In DNA form, the CDR3 reads TGCAGTGCTAGAGCCCCCCGTTTTTGGGTCGAAGGGACTAGCGGGAGTTTTTTCCAAGAGACCCAGTACTTC.

The genes are TRBV30 and TRBJ1-5; D call uncertain. This CDR3 comprises 13 residues. Trimming shortened V by 3 bases and J by 5 bases, and 11 bases separated the two germline ends. Per germline, CDR1 GTSNPN and CDR2 SVGIG (reference sequence). As DNA, the CDR3 is TGTGCCTGGAGCCCCCGGACCGATCAGCCCCAGCATTTT. Its protein product is CAWSPRTDQPQHF.